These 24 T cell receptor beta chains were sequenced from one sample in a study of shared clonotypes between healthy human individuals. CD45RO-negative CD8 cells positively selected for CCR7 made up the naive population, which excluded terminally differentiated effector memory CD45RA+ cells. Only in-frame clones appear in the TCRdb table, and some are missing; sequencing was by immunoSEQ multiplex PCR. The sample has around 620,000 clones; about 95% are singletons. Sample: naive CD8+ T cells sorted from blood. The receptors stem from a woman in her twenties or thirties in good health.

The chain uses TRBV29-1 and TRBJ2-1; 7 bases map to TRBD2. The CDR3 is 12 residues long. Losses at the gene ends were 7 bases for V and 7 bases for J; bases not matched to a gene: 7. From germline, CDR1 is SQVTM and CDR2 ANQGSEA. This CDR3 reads CSGQRLANEQFF. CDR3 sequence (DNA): TGCAGCGGCCAGCGACTAGCAAATGAGCAGTTCTTC.

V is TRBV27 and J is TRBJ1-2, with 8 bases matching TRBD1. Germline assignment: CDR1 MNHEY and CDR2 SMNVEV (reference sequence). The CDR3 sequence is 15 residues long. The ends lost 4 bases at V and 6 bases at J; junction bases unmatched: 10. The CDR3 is CASSSWTGTPHGYTF. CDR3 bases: TGTGCCAGCAGTTCCTGGACAGGGACCCCCCATGGCTACACCTTC.

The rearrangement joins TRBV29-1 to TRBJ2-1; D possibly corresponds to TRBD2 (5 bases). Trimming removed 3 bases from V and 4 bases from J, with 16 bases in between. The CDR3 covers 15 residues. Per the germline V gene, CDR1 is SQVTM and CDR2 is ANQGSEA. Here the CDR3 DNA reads TGCAGCGTTGAGTCCAGCGGAACCGATTACAATGAGCAGTTCTTC. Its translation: CSVESSGTDYNEQFF.

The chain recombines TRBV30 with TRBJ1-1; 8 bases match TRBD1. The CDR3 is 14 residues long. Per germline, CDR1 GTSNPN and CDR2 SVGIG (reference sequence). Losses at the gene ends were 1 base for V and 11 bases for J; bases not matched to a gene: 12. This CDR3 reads CAWSGQGLLFWAFF. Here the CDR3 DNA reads TGTGCCTGGAGTGGACAGGGGCTTCTCTTTTGGGCTTTCTTT.

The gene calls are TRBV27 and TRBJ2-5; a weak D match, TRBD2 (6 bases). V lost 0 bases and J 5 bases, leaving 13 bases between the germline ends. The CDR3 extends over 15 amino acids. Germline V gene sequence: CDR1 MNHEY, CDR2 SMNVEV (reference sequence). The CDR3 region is CASSLSGLVLETQYF. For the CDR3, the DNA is TGTGCCAGCAGTTTATCGGGACTTGTCCTGGAGACCCAGTACTTC.

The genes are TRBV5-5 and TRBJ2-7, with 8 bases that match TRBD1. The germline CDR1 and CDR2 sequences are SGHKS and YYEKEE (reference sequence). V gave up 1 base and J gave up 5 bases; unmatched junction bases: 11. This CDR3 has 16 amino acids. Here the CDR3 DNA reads TGTGCCAGCAGCTTGCACGGCAGGACAGGGTGGGACGAGCAGTACTTC. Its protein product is CASSLHGRTGWDEQYF.

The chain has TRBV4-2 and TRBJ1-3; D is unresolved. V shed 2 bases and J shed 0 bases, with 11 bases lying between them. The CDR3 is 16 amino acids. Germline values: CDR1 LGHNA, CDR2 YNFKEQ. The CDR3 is CASSQSDSDSGNTIYF. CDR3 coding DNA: TGTGCCAGCAGCCAATCTGACTCCGACTCTGGAAACACCATATATTTT.

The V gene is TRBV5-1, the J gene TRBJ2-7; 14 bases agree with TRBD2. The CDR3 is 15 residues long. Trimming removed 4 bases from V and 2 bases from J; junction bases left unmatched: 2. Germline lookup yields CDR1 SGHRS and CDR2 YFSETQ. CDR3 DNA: TGCGCCAGCAGCGCGGGACTAGCGGGGGCCTACGAGCAGTACTTC. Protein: CASSAGLAGAYEQYF. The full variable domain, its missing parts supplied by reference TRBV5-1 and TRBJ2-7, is KAGVTQTPRYLIKTRGQQVTLSCSPISGHRSVSWYQQTPGQGLQFLFEYFSETQRNKGNFPGRFSGRQFSNSRSEMNVSTLELGDSALYLCASSAGLAGAYEQYFGPGTRLTVT.

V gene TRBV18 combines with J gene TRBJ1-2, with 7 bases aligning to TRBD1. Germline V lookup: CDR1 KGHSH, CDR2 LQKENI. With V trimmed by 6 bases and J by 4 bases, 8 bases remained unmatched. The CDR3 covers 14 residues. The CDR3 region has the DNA TGTGCCAGCTCGAGGGAAGGGGGCGGCTATGGCTACACCTTC. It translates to CASSREGGGYGYTF. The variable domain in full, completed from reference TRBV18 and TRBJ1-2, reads NAGVMQNPRHLVRRRGQEARLRCSPMKGHSHVYWYRQLPEEGLKFMVYLQKENIIDESGMPKERFSAEFPKEGPSILRIQQVVRGDSAAYFCASSREGGGYGYTFGSGTRLTVV.

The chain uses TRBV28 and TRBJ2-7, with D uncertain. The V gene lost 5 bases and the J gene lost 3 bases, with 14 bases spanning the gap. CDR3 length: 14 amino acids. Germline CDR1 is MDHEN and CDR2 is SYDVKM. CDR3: CASSLGSQGYEQYF. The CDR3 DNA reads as TGTGCCAGCAGTCTTGGAAGTCAAGGCTACGAGCAGTACTTC.

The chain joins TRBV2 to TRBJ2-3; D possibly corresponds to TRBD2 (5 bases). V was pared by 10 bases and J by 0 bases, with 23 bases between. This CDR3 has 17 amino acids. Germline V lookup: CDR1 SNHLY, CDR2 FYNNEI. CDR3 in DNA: TGTGCCATCCTCCGAGGTTTCGGGGAGATCAGCACAGATACGCAGTATTTT. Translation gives CAILRGFGEISTDTQYF.

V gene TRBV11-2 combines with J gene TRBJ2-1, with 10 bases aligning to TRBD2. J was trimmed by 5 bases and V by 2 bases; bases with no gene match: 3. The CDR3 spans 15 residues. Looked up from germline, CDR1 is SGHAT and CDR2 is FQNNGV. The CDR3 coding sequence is TGTGCCAGCAGCTTACTAGCGGGAGACGACAATGAGCAGTTCTTC. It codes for CASSLLAGDDNEQFF.

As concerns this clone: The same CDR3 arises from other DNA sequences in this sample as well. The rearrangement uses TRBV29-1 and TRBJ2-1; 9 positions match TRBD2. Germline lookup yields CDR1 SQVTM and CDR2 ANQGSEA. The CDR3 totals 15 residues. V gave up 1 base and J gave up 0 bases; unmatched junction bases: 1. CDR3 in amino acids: CSVEGGRGSYNEQFF. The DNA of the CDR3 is TGCAGCGTTGAAGGCGGGAGGGGCTCCTACAATGAGCAGTTCTTC.

In nucleotides, the CDR3 is TGTGCCACCAGCAGAGTTACGGGTAGTGGGGCCAACGTCCTGACTTTC. Translation: CATSRVTGSGANVLTF. The rearrangement joins TRBV15 to TRBJ2-6; no definite D call. The V and J ends lost 1 base and 3 bases respectively, with 10 bases between them. Germline V gene sequence: CDR1 LNHNV, CDR2 YYDKDF (reference sequence). CDR3 length equals 16 residues.

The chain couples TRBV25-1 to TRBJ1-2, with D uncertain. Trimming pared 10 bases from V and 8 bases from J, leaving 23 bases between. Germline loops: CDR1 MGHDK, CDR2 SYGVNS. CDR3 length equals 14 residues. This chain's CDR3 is CATSSGIYWEGYTF. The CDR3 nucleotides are TGTGCCACTAGTTCCGGGATCTATTGGGAAGGCTACACCTTC.

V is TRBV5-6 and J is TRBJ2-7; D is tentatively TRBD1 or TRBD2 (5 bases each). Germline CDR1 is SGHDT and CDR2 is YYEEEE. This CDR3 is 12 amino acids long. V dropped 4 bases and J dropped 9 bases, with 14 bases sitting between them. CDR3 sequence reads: CASSEGIRGQYF. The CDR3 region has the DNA TGTGCCAGCAGCGAGGGGATTAGGGGGCAGTACTTC.

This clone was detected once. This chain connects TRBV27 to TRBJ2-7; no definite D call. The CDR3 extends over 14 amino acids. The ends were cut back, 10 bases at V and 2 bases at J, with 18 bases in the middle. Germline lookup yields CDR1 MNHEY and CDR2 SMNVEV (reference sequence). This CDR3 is CATARFGTAYEQYF. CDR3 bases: TGTGCCACGGCTCGCTTCGGTACAGCCTACGAGCAGTACTTC.

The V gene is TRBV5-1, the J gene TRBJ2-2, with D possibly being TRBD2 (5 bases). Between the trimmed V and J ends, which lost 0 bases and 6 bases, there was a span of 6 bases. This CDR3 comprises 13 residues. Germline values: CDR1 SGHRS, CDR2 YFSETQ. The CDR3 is CASSLVGAGELFF. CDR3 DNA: TGCGCCAGCAGCTTGGTCGGGGCCGGGGAGCTGTTTTTT.

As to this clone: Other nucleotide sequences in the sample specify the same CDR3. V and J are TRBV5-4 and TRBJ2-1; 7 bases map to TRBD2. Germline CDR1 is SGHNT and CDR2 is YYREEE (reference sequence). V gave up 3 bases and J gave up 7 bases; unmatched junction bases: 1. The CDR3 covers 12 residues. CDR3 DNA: TGTGCCAGCAGCTCCGGGGGGAATGAGCAGTTCTTC. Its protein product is CASSSGGNEQFF.

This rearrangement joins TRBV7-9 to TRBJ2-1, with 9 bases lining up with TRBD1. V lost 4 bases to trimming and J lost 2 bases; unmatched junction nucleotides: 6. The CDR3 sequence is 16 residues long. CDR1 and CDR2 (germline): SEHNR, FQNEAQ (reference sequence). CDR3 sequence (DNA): TGTGCCAGCAGCTCAGGACAGGGGTCCCCCTACAATGAGCAGTTCTTC. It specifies CASSSGQGSPYNEQFF.

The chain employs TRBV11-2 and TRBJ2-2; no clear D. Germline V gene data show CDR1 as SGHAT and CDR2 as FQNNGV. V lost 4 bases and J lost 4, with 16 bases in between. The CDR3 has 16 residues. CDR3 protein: CASSSRLQLRTGELFF. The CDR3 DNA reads TGTGCCAGCAGCTCCAGGTTGCAGCTTCGCACCGGGGAGCTGTTTTTT.

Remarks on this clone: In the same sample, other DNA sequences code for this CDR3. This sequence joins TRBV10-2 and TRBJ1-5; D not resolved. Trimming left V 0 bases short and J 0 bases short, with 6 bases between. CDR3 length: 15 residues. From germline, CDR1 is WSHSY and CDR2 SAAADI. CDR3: CASSESGYSNQPQHF. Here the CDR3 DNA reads TGCGCCAGCAGTGAGTCGGGTTATAGCAATCAGCCCCAGCATTTT.

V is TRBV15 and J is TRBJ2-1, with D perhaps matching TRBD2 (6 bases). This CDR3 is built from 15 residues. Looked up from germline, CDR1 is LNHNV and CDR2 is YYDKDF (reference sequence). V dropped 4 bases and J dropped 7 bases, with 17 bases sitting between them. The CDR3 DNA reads TGTGCCACCAGCATGGACATTTCAGGAGGGAATGAGCAGTTCTTC. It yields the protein CATSMDISGGNEQFF.

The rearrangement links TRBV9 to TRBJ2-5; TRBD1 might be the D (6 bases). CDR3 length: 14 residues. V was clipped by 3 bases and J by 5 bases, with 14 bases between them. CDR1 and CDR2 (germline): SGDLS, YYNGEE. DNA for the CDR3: TGTGCCAGCAGCGGAGCAGGGGCAGGGGAGACCCAGTACTTC. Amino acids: CASSGAGAGETQYF.